This T cell receptor (beta chain) derives from a study of T-cell memory formation after mild COVID-19. Study outcomes and limitations: The main location of contracting CD4+ clones was CM and EM, and that of contracting CD8+ clones was EMRA. Clones shrinking from day 15 to 85 showed even CD4/CD8 mixes; later expanders tilted CD4+. The finding that pre-infection memory included some responding clones suggested that cross-reactive memory joined.

Constant-segment primers were used for 5'RACE, and the resulting TCR alpha and TCR beta cDNA libraries carried sample barcodes and UMIs. TCRdb reprocessed the 5' RACE reads with MiXCR, giving one entry per CDR3 protein. The sample includes over 450,000 distinct CDR3 sequences, over 20% seen only once; the top ten take about 12%. This CDR3 has 13 amino acids. The germline gives CDR1 SQVTM, CDR2 ANQGSEA. The V gene lost 4 bases and the J gene lost 0 bases, with 8 bases spanning the gap. This clonotype turned up a few times. Its antigen is not identified. The sequencing sample was made of PBMCs or a T cell subset sorted from them (not recorded which). This clonotype was sampled from an adult woman who had mild COVID-19 (a few samples of this study predate the infection). Cell type and time point are not known. This chain uses TRBV29-1 with TRBJ2-3; no firm D call. CDR3 DNA: TGCAGCGTTGGCCTGGGCAGCACAGATACGCAGTATTTT. It codes for CSVGLGSTDTQYF.